A selection of T cell receptor beta chains follows, all from one sample in a study of blood T cell repertoires in COVID-19. Clones were sequenced by immunoSEQ multiplex PCR, and TCRdb holds only the in-frame ones, with some missing. The repertoire holds some 150,000 clones, with around four fifths as singletons. Specimen: PBMCs or T cells enriched from blood (not recorded which). All receptors come from a woman between 45 and 60 years old who had recovered from COVID-19. CDR3s include the opening cysteine and the closing phenylalanine or tryptophan.

V	J	CDR3
TRBV19	TRBJ1-5	CASSSDGGNQPQHF
TRBV2	TRBJ2-1	CASSRQYNEQFF
TRBV10-3	TRBJ1-5	CAISESGQGLWHQPQHF
TRBV2	TRBJ1-6	CASSGQGTNNSPLHF
TRBV11-2	TRBJ1-1	CASRQGANTEAFF
TRBV6-5	TRBJ1-1	CASRTRNGAEAFF
TRBV7-9	TRBJ1-6	CASSLAAAAPHSPLHF
TRBV27	TRBJ2-3	CASTLMGLGTDTQYF
TRBV24-1	TRBJ2-5	CATSDGSGSLGETQYF
TRBV6-5	TRBJ1-5	CASSGEGRQPQHF
TRBV7-9	TRBJ1-1	CASSPGGVRGPTEAFF
TRBV7-8	TRBJ2-2	CASSASGRNTGELFF
TRBV5-1	TRBJ1-2	CASSPGTANYGYTF
TRBV3-1/TRBV3-2	TRBJ2-3	CASSPGRVSGGLSTDTQYF
TRBV19	TRBJ1-1	CASSIGTRNTEAFF
TRBV5-5	TRBJ1-2	CASSLKQGANYGYTF
TRBV7-2	TRBJ1-3	CASSLSGEWNTIYF